A selection of T cell receptor beta chains follows, all from one sample in a study of T cells after posttransplantation cyclophosphamide. Assay: immunoSEQ multiplex PCR; the TCRdb copy retains only in-frame clones and omits some. This table has about 21,000 clones, approximately 98% appearing once. Sequenced material: naive CD8+ T cells sorted from PBMCs. Receptor source: a man aged 35 to 55 in good health, CMV-negative, and a related stem cell transplant donor. Each CDR3 is given with its conserved first and last residue. The D gene is left open where the match is weak. Clone size, where shown, is once, few, many, or a class for clones that have expanded.

j_gene	abundance	d_gene	v_gene	CDR3nt	CDR3aa
TRBJ2-7	once	.	TRBV6-1	TGTGCCACAAGGACTTACGAGCAGTACTTC	CATRTYEQYF
TRBJ2-7	.	TRBD1	TRBV9	TGTGCCAGCAGCGGAAAGCCGGGACAGCCTTACGAGCAGTACTTC	CASSGKPGQPYEQYF
TRBJ2-7	.	TRBD2	TRBV6-5	TGTGCCAGCAGCCTGGGGGGGGGAGACGAGCAGTACTTC	CASSLGGGDEQYF
TRBJ2-7	.	.	TRBV4-1	TGCGCCAGCAGCCCTTCGCTAGCTACCTCCTACGAGCAGTACTTC	CASSPSLATSYEQYF
TRBJ2-2	.	.	TRBV9	TGTGCCAGCAGCGGAGCGGGCGGGGAGCTGTTTTTT	CASSGAGGELFF
TRBJ1-5	.	.	TRBV15	TGTGCCACCAGCATTAGGAGGGATCAGCCCCAGCATTTT	CATSIRRDQPQHF
TRBJ2-1	.	.	TRBV14	TGTGCCAGCAGCCAAGGTTACGGGGTAAACGAGCAGTTCTTC	CASSQGYGVNEQFF
TRBJ2-1	once	.	TRBV2	TGTGCCAGCAGTGACAGGGCGCTAAGTTCCTACAATGAGCAGTTCTTC	CASSDRALSSYNEQFF
TRBJ1-1	.	.	TRBV5-4	TGTGCCAGCACCCCCCGGGGGACGGGGAACACTGAAGCTTTCTTT	CASTPRGTGNTEAFF
TRBJ2-7	.	TRBD2	TRBV27	TGTGCCAGCAGTCCAGCCGTAGCGGGAGTCTACGAGCAGTACTTC	CASSPAVAGVYEQYF
TRBJ2-2	.	.	TRBV6-5	TGTGCCAGCAATAAATTAGGGGTTCCCGGGGAGCTGTTTTTT	CASNKLGVPGELFF
TRBJ2-5	.	TRBD2	TRBV29-1	TGCAGCGTTGAGGGGACTAGGCCAGAGACCCAGTACTTC	CSVEGTRPETQYF
TRBJ2-7	once	.	TRBV16	TGTGCCAGCAGCACTGGCGGATCCTACGAGCAGTACTTC	CASSTGGSYEQYF
TRBJ2-1	.	TRBD2	TRBV7-3	TGTGCCAGCAGCTTAAGTCGCGGGACTAGCTCCTACAATGAGCAGTTCTTC	CASSLSRGTSSYNEQFF
TRBJ2-1	.	TRBD2	TRBV4-1	TGCGCCAGCAGCCCTGGGACTAGTAGGTACAATGAGCAGTTCTTC	CASSPGTSRYNEQFF
TRBJ1-2	.	TRBD1	TRBV27	TGTGCCAGCAGTTTAACAGGGGACTATGGCTACACCTTC	CASSLTGDYGYTF
TRBJ2-7	.	TRBD2	TRBV5-1	TGCGCCAGCAGCTTCGGACTAGCGGGACTCGAGCAGTACTTC	CASSFGLAGLEQYF
TRBJ2-2	.	TRBD2	TRBV4-1	TGCGCCAGCAGCCAAGATGGGCTAGCGGGAGGGCCGCGCACCGGGGAGCTGTTTTTT	CASSQDGLAGGPRTGELFF
TRBJ2-7	.	.	TRBV6-1	TGTGCCAGCAGTGAAGGTGGGGGCAGTGGATACGAGCAGTACTTC	CASSEGGGSGYEQYF
TRBJ2-7	.	.	TRBV7-9	TGTGCCAGCAGCCAGATCGGAGGGGGCAGAGAGCAGTACTTC	CASSQIGGGREQYF
TRBJ1-1	.	TRBD1	TRBV27	TGTGCCAGCAGTTTATCAGGACAGGGGTCAGCTGGGGCTGAAGCTTTCTTT	CASSLSGQGSAGAEAFF
TRBJ1-1	.	.	TRBV6-5	TGTGCCAGCGTTGCGGGGAACACTGAAGCTTTCTTT	CASVAGNTEAFF
TRBJ2-7	.	.	TRBV6-6	TGTGCCAGCAGTTACTCAGGGGCGGTCCACGAGCAGTACTTC	CASSYSGAVHEQYF
TRBJ1-2	.	TRBD1	TRBV6-1	TGTGCCAGCAAGCAGGGGGGAACTGCCTATGGCTACACCTTC	CASKQGGTAYGYTF
TRBJ1-4	once	.	TRBV7-9	TGTGCCAGCACCGGGGGGGCGAAGGCTGACCTCGGGGAACTGTTTTTT	CASTGGAKADLGELFF
TRBJ1-5	.	.	TRBV19	TGTGCCAGTAGTATAGTAACCCTCCTCCGGTATCCGAATCAGCCCCAGCATTTT	CASSIVTLLRYPNQPQHF
TRBJ2-3	.	TRBD2	TRBV9	TGTGCCAGCAGCGTAGGACTAGCGGAGACAGATACGCAGTATTTT	CASSVGLAETDTQYF
TRBJ2-1	.	TRBD2	TRBV28	TGTGCCAGCTTAGCGGGAGGGCCCTACAATGAGCAGTTCTTC	CASLAGGPYNEQFF
TRBJ2-1	.	TRBD2	TRBV7-2	TGTGCCAGCAGCTTGTCAAGGTCACTAGCGGGGAACAATGAGCAGTTCTTC	CASSLSRSLAGNNEQFF
TRBJ2-7	.	.	TRBV29-1	TGCAGCGTTGTTACAGGGAATTCCTACGAGCAGTACTTC	CSVVTGNSYEQYF
TRBJ2-7	.	.	TRBV7-2	TGTGCCAGCAGCTCCAACACCGCCTACGAGCAGTACTTC	CASSSNTAYEQYF
TRBJ2-5	.	.	TRBV28	TGTGCCAGCTGTGAGCGGGCACACCAAGAGACCCAGTACTTC	CASCERAHQETQYF
TRBJ2-3	.	TRBD2	TRBV5-4	TGTGCCAGCAGCCAAGCGGGAGGGCCCACAGATACGCAGTATTTT	CASSQAGGPTDTQYF
TRBJ2-1	.	.	TRBV28	TGTGCCAGCAGAGGAGCGGTCGATGAGCAGTTCTTC	CASRGAVDEQFF
TRBJ1-5	.	TRBD1	TRBV19	TGTGCCAGTAGTATGTTTGAGGGACAGCTTTATAGCAATCAGCCCCAGCATTTT	CASSMFEGQLYSNQPQHF
TRBJ2-3	.	.	TRBV6-6	TGTGCCAGCATACAGGGCCCAGATACGCAGTATTTT	CASIQGPDTQYF